This TCR beta chain was documented in a study of CD8 T cells in ankylosing spondylitis. Study findings and constraints: It appeared that ankylosing spondylitis blood was characterized by a TCR beta motif of seven or eight highly homologous variants.

The V end lost 5 bases, the J end lost 5 bases, and 15 bases lay between the germline ends. The CDR3 consists of 14 residues. Germline V gene lookup returns CDR1 MNHNS and CDR2 SASEGT. One entry per CDR3 protein, called by TCRdb with MiXCR from the 5' RACE reads. The data show about 440,000 distinct CDR3 sequences, more than 15% seen once. With respect to this clonotype: What it binds is unknown.

The chain employs TRBV6-1 and TRBJ1-2, with TRBD1 as a possible D gene (5 bases). The sequenced material came from blood, either unsorted or a sorted T cell fraction (not recorded which). This sequence was found in a male donor with ankylosing spondylitis. The CDR3 loop reads CASSRGNAFYGYTF. Here the CDR3 DNA reads TGTGCCAGCAGTCGGGGCAACGCATTTTATGGCTACACCTTC.